The sequence of this T cell receptor (beta chain) was determined in a study of technical replicates of blood from a few donors. Germline-derived CDR1 and CDR2 are SNHLY and FYNNEI. Unmatched junction bases numbered 9, after V lost 5 bases and J lost 0 bases. This CDR3 has 17 amino acids. The repertoire was sequenced with immunoSEQ multiplex PCR; TCRdb's copy has only in-frame clones and lacks some. The sample records 65,000 to 95,000 clones, about 92% being singletons. This clonotype was sampled from a human donor in good health. The sequencing sample was made of T cells isolated from PBMCs. This chain links TRBV2 with TRBJ2-1; 8 positions match TRBD2. The CDR3 DNA is TGTGCCAGCAGTTCCGGGACTAGGACCACCTCCTACAATGAGCAGTTCTTC. Translation gives CASSSGTRTTSYNEQFF.